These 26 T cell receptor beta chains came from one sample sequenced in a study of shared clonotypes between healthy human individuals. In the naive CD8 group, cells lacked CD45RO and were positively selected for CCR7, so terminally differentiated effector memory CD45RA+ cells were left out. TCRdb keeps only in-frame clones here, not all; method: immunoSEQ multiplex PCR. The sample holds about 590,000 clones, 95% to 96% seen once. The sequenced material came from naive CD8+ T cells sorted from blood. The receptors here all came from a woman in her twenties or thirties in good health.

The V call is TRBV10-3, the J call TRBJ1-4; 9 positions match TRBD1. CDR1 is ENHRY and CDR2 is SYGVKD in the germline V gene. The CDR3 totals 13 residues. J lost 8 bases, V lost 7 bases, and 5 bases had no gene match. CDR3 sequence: CAINPGTGEKLFF. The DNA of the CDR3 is TGTGCCATCAATCCCGGGACAGGGGAAAAACTGTTTTTT.

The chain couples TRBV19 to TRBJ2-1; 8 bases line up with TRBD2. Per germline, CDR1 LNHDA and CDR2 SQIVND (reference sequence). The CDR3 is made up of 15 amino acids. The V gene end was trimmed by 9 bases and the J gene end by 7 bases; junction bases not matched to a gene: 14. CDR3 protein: CASRHRGGPPNEQFF. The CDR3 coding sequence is TGTGCCAGCCGCCATCGGGGGGGGCCACCAAATGAGCAGTTCTTC.

The DNA for the CDR3 is TGCGCCAGCAGGGACCTCCGAGGGAACCGTGGAAACACCATATATTTT. The encoded protein is CASRDLRGNRGNTIYF. This chain links TRBV10-1 with TRBJ1-3; the D is unclear. Trimming cost V 6 bases and J 3 bases, with 18 bases left between them. The CDR3 contains 16 residues. Germline assignment: CDR1 WNHNN and CDR2 SYGVQD (reference sequence).

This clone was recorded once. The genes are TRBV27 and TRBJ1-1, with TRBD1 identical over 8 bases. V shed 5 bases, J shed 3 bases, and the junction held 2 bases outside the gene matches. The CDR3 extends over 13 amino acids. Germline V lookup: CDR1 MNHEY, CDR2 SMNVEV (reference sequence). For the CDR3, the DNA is TGTGCCAGCAGTGTGGACAGGGACACTGAAGCTTTCTTT. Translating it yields CASSVDRDTEAFF.

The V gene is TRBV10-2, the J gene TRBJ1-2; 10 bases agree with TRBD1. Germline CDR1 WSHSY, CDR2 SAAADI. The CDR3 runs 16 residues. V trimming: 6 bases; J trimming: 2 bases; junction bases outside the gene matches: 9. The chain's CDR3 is CASSPTRQGANYGYTF. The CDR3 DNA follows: TGCGCCAGCAGCCCGACGCGACAGGGGGCGAACTATGGCTACACCTTC.

The CDR3 bases are TGTGCCAGTTCAGCCGGGACACCCTACGAGCAGTACTTC. Protein: CASSAGTPYEQYF. The V gene is TRBV19, the J gene TRBJ2-7; tentative D call: TRBD1 (6 bases). The CDR3 contains 13 residues. Per germline, CDR1 LNHDA and CDR2 SQIVND (reference sequence). Trimming left V 8 bases short and J 2 bases short, with 13 bases between.

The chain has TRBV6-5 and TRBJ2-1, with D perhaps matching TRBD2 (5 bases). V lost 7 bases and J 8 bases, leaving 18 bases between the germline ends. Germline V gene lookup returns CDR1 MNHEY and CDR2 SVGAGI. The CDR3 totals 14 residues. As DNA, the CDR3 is TGTGCCAGCACAACGACCCCGAGGGCCTATGAGCAGTTCTTC. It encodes CASTTTPRAYEQFF.

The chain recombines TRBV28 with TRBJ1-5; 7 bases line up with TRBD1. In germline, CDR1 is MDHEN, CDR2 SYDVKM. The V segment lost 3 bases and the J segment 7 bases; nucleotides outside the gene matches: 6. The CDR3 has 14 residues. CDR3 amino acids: CASSFSTGSQPQHF. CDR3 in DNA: TGTGCCAGCAGTTTTTCGACAGGGTCGCAGCCCCAGCATTTT.

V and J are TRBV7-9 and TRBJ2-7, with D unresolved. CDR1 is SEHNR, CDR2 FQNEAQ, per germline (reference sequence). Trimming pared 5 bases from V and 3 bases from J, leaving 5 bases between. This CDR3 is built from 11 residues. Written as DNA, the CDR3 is TGTGCCAGCAGCGACGACTACGAGCAGTACTTC. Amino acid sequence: CASSDDYEQYF.

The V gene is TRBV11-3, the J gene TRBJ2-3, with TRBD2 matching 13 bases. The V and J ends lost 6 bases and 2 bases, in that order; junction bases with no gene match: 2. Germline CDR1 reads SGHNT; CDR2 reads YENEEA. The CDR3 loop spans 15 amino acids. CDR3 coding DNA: TGTGCCAGCAGTACTAGCGGGAGGGCCACAGATACGCAGTATTTT. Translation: CASSTSGRATDTQYF.

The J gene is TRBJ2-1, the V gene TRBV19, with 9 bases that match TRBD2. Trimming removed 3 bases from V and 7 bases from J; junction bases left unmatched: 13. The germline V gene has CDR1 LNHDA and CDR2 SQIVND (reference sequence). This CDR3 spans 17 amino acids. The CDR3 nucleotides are TGTGCCAGTAGTATGGTATTAGCGGGAGTGAAGAGGAATGAGCAGTTCTTC. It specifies CASSMVLAGVKRNEQFF.

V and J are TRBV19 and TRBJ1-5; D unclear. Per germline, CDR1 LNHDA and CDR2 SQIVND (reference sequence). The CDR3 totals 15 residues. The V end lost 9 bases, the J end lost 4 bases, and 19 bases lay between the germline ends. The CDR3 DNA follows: TGTGCCAGGCCGGGAGACAAGGTGATAAATCAGCCCCAGCATTTT. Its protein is CARPGDKVINQPQHF.

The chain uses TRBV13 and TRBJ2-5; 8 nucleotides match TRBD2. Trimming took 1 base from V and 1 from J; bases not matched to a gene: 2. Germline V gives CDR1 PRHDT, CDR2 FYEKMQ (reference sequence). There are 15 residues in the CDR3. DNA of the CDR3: TGTGCCAGCAGCTTAGCTACTAGCGGCCAAGAGACCCAGTACTTC. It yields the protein CASSLATSGQETQYF.

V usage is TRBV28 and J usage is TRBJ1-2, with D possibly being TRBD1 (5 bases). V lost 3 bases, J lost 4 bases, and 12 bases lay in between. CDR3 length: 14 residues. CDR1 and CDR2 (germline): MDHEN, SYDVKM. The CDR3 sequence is CASSFPWQGYGYTF. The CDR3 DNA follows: TGTGCCAGCAGTTTTCCCTGGCAGGGCTATGGCTACACCTTC.

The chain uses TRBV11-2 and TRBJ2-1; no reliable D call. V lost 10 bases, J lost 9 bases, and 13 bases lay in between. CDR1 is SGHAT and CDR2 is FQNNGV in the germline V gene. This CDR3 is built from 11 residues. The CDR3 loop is CATIKNGEQFF. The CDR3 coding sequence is TGTGCCACCATTAAGAATGGTGAGCAGTTCTTC.

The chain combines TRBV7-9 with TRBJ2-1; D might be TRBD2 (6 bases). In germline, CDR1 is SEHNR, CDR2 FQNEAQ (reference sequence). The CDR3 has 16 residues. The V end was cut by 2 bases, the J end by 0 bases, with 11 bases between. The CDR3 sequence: CASSLYVGSSYNEQFF. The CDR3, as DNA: TGTGCCAGCAGCTTATACGTCGGGAGCTCCTACAATGAGCAGTTCTTC.

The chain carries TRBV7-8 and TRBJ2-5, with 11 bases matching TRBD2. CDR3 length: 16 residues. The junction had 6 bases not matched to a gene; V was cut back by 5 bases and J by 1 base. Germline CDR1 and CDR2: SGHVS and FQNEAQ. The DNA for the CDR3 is TGTGCCAGCAGCCAAGGACTAGCGGGTTCCCAAGAGACCCAGTACTTC. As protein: CASSQGLAGSQETQYF.

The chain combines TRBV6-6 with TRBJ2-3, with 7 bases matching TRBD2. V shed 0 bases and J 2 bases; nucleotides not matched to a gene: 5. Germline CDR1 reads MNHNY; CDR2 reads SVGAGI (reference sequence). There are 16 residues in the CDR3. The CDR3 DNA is TGTGCCAGCAGTTACTCGGGCGGGAGTTTCACAGATACGCAGTATTTT. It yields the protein CASSYSGGSFTDTQYF.

The CDR3 DNA reads as TGTGCCAGCAACCCCACCGGGACCGATTTCTACGAGCAGTACTTC. Encoded protein: CASNPTGTDFYEQYF. V is TRBV7-8 and J is TRBJ2-7; either TRBD1 or TRBD2 may supply D (5 bases each). V was pared by 7 bases and J by 3 bases, with 19 bases between. The CDR3 totals 15 residues. Germline loops: CDR1 SGHVS, CDR2 FQNEAQ.

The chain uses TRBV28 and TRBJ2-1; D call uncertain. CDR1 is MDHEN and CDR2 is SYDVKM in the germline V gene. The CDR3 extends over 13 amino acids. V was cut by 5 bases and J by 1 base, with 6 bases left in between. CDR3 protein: CASSSVSYNEQFF. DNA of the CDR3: TGTGCCAGCAGTAGTGTTTCCTACAATGAGCAGTTCTTC.

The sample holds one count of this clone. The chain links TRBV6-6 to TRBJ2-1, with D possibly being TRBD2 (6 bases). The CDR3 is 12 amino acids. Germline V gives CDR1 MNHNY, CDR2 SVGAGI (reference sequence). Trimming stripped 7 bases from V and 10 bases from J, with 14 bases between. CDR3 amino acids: CASTEGGREQFF. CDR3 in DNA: TGTGCCAGCACCGAAGGAGGGCGCGAGCAGTTCTTC.

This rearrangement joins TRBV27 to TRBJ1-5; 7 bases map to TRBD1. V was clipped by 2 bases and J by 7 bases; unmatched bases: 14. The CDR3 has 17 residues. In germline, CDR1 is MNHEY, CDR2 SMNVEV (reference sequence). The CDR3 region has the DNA TGTGCCAGCAGTTTAAGTGGTAAGGGGGCAAGTTACCAGCCCCAGCATTTT. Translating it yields CASSLSGKGASYQPQHF.

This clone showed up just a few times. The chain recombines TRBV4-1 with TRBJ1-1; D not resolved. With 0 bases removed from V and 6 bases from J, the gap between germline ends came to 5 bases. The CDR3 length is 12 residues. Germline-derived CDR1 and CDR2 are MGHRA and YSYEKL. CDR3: CASSQDLAEAFF. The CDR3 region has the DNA TGCGCCAGCAGCCAAGATTTGGCTGAAGCTTTCTTT.

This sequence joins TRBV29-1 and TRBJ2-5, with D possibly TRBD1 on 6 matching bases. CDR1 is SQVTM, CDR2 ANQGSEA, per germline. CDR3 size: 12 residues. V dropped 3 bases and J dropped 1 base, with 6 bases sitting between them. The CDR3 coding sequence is TGCAGCGTTGAGACAGGCCAAGAGACCCAGTACTTC. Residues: CSVETGQETQYF.

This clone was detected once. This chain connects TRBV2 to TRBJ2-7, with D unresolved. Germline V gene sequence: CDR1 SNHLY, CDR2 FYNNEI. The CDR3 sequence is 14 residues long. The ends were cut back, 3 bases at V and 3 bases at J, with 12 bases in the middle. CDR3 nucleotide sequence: TGTGCCAGCAGTGACGAGACACCGAACTACGAGCAGTACTTC. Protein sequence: CASSDETPNYEQYF.

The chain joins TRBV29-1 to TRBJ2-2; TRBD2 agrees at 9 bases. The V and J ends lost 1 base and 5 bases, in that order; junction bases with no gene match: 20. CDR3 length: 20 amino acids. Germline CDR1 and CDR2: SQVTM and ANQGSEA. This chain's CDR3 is CSVEGVWGTSRGRGTGELFF. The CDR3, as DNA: TGCAGCGTTGAAGGGGTGTGGGGGACTAGCAGAGGGAGGGGAACCGGGGAGCTGTTTTTT.